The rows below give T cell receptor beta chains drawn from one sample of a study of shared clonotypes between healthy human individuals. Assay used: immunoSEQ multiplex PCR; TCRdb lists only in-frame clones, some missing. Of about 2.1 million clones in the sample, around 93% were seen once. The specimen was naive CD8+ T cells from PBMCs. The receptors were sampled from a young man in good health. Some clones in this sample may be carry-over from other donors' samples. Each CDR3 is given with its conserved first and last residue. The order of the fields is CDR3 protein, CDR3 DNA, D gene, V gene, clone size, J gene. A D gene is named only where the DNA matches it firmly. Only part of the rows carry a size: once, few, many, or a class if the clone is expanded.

cdr3_aa: CAISESGTGLAGAGQFF
cdr3_nt: TGTGCCATCAGTGAGTCCGGGACGGGACTAGCGGGAGCGGGGCAGTTCTTC
d_call: TRBD2
v_call: TRBV10-3
clone_size: .
j_call: TRBJ2-1

cdr3_aa: CASSRGETSTDTQYF
cdr3_nt: TGTGCCAGCAGCCGAGGCGAGACTAGCACAGATACGCAGTATTTT
d_call: .
v_call: TRBV14
clone_size: .
j_call: TRBJ2-3

cdr3_aa: CASSQRPVRAGVNQPQHF
cdr3_nt: TGTGCCAGCAGCCAAAGGCCCGTCCGAGCAGGGGTCAATCAGCCCCAGCATTTT
d_call: .
v_call: TRBV16
clone_size: .
j_call: TRBJ1-5

cdr3_aa: CASSLEGVQPQHF
cdr3_nt: TGTGCCAGCAGTTTGGAGGGGGTTCAGCCCCAGCATTTT
d_call: .
v_call: TRBV27
clone_size: .
j_call: TRBJ1-5

cdr3_aa: CASSSRDRSSYEQYF
cdr3_nt: TGTGCCAGCAGCTCCCGGGACAGGAGCTCCTACGAGCAGTACTTC
d_call: TRBD1
v_call: TRBV7-9
clone_size: once
j_call: TRBJ2-7

cdr3_aa: CASSLGTRSTDTQYF
cdr3_nt: TGTGCCAGCAGCTTAGGTACGCGGAGCACAGATACGCAGTATTTT
d_call: .
v_call: TRBV11-2
clone_size: .
j_call: TRBJ2-3

cdr3_aa: CASSLERGSNTEAFF
cdr3_nt: TGTGCCAGCAGCTTAGAGAGGGGTTCGAACACTGAAGCTTTCTTT
d_call: .
v_call: TRBV7-6
clone_size: .
j_call: TRBJ1-1

cdr3_aa: CASNPGTSYDGQYF
cdr3_nt: TGCGCCAGCAACCCCGGGACAAGCTACGACGGGCAGTACTTC
d_call: .
v_call: TRBV10-2
clone_size: .
j_call: TRBJ2-7

cdr3_aa: CASSQWQAGSPLHF
cdr3_nt: TGCGCCAGCAGCCAATGGCAGGCGGGTTCACCCCTCCACTTT
d_call: .
v_call: TRBV4-1
clone_size: .
j_call: TRBJ1-6

cdr3_aa: CSVESGRANQQFF
cdr3_nt: TGCAGCGTTGAGAGCGGGAGGGCCAATCAGCAGTTCTTC
d_call: TRBD2
v_call: TRBV29-1
clone_size: .
j_call: TRBJ2-1

cdr3_aa: CASSYLRTGVVSESYTF
cdr3_nt: TGTGCCAGCAGCTACCTCCGGACAGGGGTCGTGTCGGAGAGCTACACCTTC
d_call: TRBD1
v_call: TRBV7-9
clone_size: .
j_call: TRBJ1-2

cdr3_aa: CASRAGLAPGNEQFF
cdr3_nt: TGCGCCAGCAGGGCGGGACTAGCGCCGGGGAATGAGCAGTTCTTC
d_call: TRBD2
v_call: TRBV10-2
clone_size: .
j_call: TRBJ2-1

cdr3_aa: CASSPTGSTNYGYTF
cdr3_nt: TGCGCCAGCAGCCCGACAGGCTCCACTAACTATGGCTACACCTTC
d_call: .
v_call: TRBV4-1
clone_size: .
j_call: TRBJ1-2

cdr3_aa: CASSQNPRALTASMNYEQYF
cdr3_nt: TGTGCCAGCAGCCAAAATCCTAGGGCATTGACCGCTAGTATGAATTACGAGCAGTACTTC
d_call: .
v_call: TRBV14
clone_size: .
j_call: TRBJ2-7

cdr3_aa: CAINARTDFNNEQFF
cdr3_nt: TGTGCCATCAACGCCAGGACGGATTTCAACAATGAGCAGTTCTTC
d_call: .
v_call: TRBV10-3
clone_size: .
j_call: TRBJ2-1

cdr3_aa: CASRLGSGAVYGYTF
cdr3_nt: TGTGCCAGCAGGTTGGGTTCGGGGGCTGTCTATGGCTACACCTTC
d_call: .
v_call: TRBV6-1
clone_size: .
j_call: TRBJ1-2

cdr3_aa: CASSLLPYGNEQYF
cdr3_nt: TGTGCCAGCAGTTTGCTGCCCTACGGCAACGAGCAGTACTTC
d_call: .
v_call: TRBV6-5
clone_size: .
j_call: TRBJ2-7

cdr3_aa: CASSWGTTWDNEQFF
cdr3_nt: TGTGCCAGCAGCTGGGGGACTACGTGGGACAATGAGCAGTTCTTC
d_call: TRBD2
v_call: TRBV5-4
clone_size: .
j_call: TRBJ2-1

cdr3_aa: CSAQTGWSYEQYF
cdr3_nt: TGCAGCGCCCAGACAGGATGGTCCTACGAGCAGTACTTC
d_call: .
v_call: TRBV29-1
clone_size: few
j_call: TRBJ2-7

cdr3_aa: CASSRNSVSGSPAYNEQFF
cdr3_nt: TGTGCCAGCAGCCGAAACTCGGTTAGCGGGAGTCCTGCCTACAATGAGCAGTTCTTC
d_call: TRBD2
v_call: TRBV27
clone_size: .
j_call: TRBJ2-1

cdr3_aa: CAISESSSGGNHEQYF
cdr3_nt: TGTGCCATCAGTGAGTCATCGTCCGGGGGCAACCACGAGCAGTACTTC
d_call: .
v_call: TRBV10-3
clone_size: .
j_call: TRBJ2-7

cdr3_aa: CASSSGQGQYF
cdr3_nt: TGTGCCAGCAGCAGTGGACAGGGGCAGTACTTC
d_call: TRBD1
v_call: TRBV6-6
clone_size: .
j_call: TRBJ2-7

cdr3_aa: CASSPLGGSFYGYTF
cdr3_nt: TGTGCCAGCAGCCCATTGGGAGGGTCTTTCTATGGCTACACCTTC
d_call: .
v_call: TRBV28
clone_size: .
j_call: TRBJ1-2

cdr3_aa: CASSLGGNVYEQFF
cdr3_nt: TGTGCCAGCAGCTTGGGGGGTAATGTCTATGAGCAGTTCTTC
d_call: .
v_call: TRBV5-6
clone_size: .
j_call: TRBJ2-1

cdr3_aa: CASTTWGGQGVREQYF
cdr3_nt: TGTGCCAGCACCACTTGGGGGGGGCAGGGGGTGCGCGAGCAGTACTTC
d_call: .
v_call: TRBV28
clone_size: once
j_call: TRBJ2-7

cdr3_aa: CASSLTAPGELFF
cdr3_nt: TGTGCCAGCAGTTTAACGGCTCCCGGGGAGCTGTTTTTT
d_call: .
v_call: TRBV28
clone_size: .
j_call: TRBJ2-2

cdr3_aa: CASSQVGGWIDEQFF
cdr3_nt: TGTGCCAGCAGCCAAGTAGGGGGGTGGATTGATGAGCAGTTCTTC
d_call: .
v_call: TRBV14
clone_size: .
j_call: TRBJ2-1

cdr3_aa: CASSPADQPQHF
cdr3_nt: TGTGCCAGCAGCCCCGCTGATCAGCCCCAGCATTTT
d_call: .
v_call: TRBV7-9
clone_size: .
j_call: TRBJ1-5

cdr3_aa: CATSGRQGVRGNQPQHF
cdr3_nt: TGTGCCACCAGCGGTAGACAGGGGGTGAGAGGCAATCAGCCCCAGCATTTT
d_call: TRBD1
v_call: TRBV15
clone_size: .
j_call: TRBJ1-5

cdr3_aa: CASSHHTSGPSNEQFF
cdr3_nt: TGTGCCAGCAGCCACCACACTAGCGGGCCGTCCAATGAGCAGTTCTTC
d_call: TRBD2
v_call: TRBV14
clone_size: .
j_call: TRBJ2-1

cdr3_aa: CASSAPSMNEQFF
cdr3_nt: TGTGCCAGCAGCGCGCCCTCTATGAATGAGCAGTTCTTC
d_call: .
v_call: TRBV7-9
clone_size: .
j_call: TRBJ2-1

cdr3_aa: CASSSGTYPNYGYTF
cdr3_nt: TGTGCCAGCAGCTCCGGGACTTACCCTAACTATGGCTACACCTTC
d_call: .
v_call: TRBV7-9
clone_size: .
j_call: TRBJ1-2

cdr3_aa: CASSASGTRYEQYF
cdr3_nt: TGTGCCAGCAGCGCCTCCGGGACTAGGTACGAGCAGTACTTC
d_call: TRBD2
v_call: TRBV28
clone_size: .
j_call: TRBJ2-7

cdr3_aa: CASSLSRDTAGEQYF
cdr3_nt: TGTGCCAGCAGTTTATCCCGGGACACCGCCGGGGAGCAGTACTTC
d_call: .
v_call: TRBV27
clone_size: .
j_call: TRBJ2-7

cdr3_aa: CASSSSKGDLSYEQYF
cdr3_nt: TGTGCCAGCAGTTCCTCGAAGGGGGATCTCTCCTACGAGCAGTACTTC
d_call: .
v_call: TRBV27
clone_size: .
j_call: TRBJ2-7

cdr3_aa: CASSPTLGFGDEQFF
cdr3_nt: TGTGCCAGCAGCCCCACTCTAGGATTCGGCGATGAGCAGTTCTTC
d_call: .
v_call: TRBV7-6
clone_size: .
j_call: TRBJ2-1

cdr3_aa: CASSQEDLATSTGELFF
cdr3_nt: TGTGCCAGCAGCCAAGAGGATCTCGCGACCTCGACCGGGGAGCTGTTTTTT
d_call: .
v_call: TRBV4-2
clone_size: .
j_call: TRBJ2-2

cdr3_aa: CASSYEQGEYNEQFF
cdr3_nt: TGTGCCAGCAGTTACGAGCAGGGGGAGTACAATGAGCAGTTCTTC
d_call: TRBD1
v_call: TRBV6-5
clone_size: .
j_call: TRBJ2-1

cdr3_aa: CASSSTVYGYTF
cdr3_nt: TGTGCCAGCAGCTCGACGGTTTATGGCTACACCTTC
d_call: .
v_call: TRBV28
clone_size: .
j_call: TRBJ1-2

cdr3_aa: CASSLGVGGSKDGLEFF
cdr3_nt: TGTGCCAGCAGCTTAGGTGTTGGCGGGTCCAAGGATGGGTTAGAGTTCTTC
d_call: .
v_call: TRBV7-9
clone_size: once
j_call: TRBJ2-1

cdr3_aa: CASSQVDIWASGTNEQFF
cdr3_nt: TGCGCCAGCAGCCAAGTGGATATTTGGGCTAGCGGGACTAATGAGCAGTTCTTC
d_call: TRBD2
v_call: TRBV4-1
clone_size: .
j_call: TRBJ2-1

cdr3_aa: CASSLAGASPYNEQFF
cdr3_nt: TGTGCCAGCAGCTTAGCGGGAGCGTCGCCCTACAATGAGCAGTTCTTC
d_call: .
v_call: TRBV7-2
clone_size: .
j_call: TRBJ2-1

cdr3_aa: CASSLGGLLSFEQYF
cdr3_nt: TGTGCCAGCAGTTTAGGCGGACTCCTATCGTTCGAGCAGTACTTC
d_call: .
v_call: TRBV27
clone_size: .
j_call: TRBJ2-7